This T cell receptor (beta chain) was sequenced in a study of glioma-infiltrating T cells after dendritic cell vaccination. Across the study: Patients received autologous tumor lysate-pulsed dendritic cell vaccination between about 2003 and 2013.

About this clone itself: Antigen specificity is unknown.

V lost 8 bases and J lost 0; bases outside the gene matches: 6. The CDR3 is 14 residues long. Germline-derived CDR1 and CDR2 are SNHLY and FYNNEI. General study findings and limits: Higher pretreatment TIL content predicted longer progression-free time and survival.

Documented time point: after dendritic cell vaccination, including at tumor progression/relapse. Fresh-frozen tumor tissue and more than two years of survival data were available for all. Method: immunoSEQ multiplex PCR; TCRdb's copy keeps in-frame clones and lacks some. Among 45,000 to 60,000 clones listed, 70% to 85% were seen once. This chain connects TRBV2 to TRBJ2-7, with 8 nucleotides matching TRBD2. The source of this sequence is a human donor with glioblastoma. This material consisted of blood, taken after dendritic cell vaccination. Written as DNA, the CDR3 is TGTGCCAGCCGCCGGGGGGGGGACTCCTACGAGCAGTACTTC. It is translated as CASRRGGDSYEQYF.